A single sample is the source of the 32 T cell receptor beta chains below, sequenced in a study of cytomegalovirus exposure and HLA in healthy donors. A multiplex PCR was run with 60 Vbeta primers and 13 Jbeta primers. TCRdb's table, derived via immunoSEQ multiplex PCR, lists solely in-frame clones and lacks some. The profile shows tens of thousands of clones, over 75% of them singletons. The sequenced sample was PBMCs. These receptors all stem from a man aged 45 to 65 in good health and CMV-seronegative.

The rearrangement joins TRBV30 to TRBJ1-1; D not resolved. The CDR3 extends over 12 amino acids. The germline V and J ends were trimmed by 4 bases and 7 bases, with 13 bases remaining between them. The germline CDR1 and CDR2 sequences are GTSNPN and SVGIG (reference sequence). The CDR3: CAWTLTGVEAFF. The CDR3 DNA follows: TGTGCCTGGACTCTAACCGGGGTTGAAGCTTTCTTT.

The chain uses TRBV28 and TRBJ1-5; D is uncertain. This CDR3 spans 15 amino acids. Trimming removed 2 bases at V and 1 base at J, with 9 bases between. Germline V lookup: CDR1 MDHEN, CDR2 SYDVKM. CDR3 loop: CASSLTRGSNQPQHF. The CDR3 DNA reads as TGTGCCAGCAGTTTAACACGGGGAAGCAATCAGCCCCAGCATTTT.

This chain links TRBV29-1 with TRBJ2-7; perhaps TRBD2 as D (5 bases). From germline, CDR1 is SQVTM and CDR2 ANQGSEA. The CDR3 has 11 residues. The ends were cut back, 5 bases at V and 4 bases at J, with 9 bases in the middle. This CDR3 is CSVHLAYEQYF. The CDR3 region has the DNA TGCAGCGTTCACCTAGCATACGAGCAGTACTTC.

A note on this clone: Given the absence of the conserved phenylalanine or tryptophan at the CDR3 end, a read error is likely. CDR3 sequence reads: CASSPGQPSNIQYL. CDR3 nucleotides: TGTGCCAGCAGCCCGGGACAGCCTTCCAACATTCAGTACCTC. J is TRBJ2-4 and V is TRBV7-3, with 7 nucleotides matching TRBD1. Germline V gene lookup returns CDR1 SGHTA and CDR2 FQGTGA. The CDR3 loop spans 14 amino acids. Trimming removed 5 bases from V and 7 bases from J; junction bases left unmatched: 8.

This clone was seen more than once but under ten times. The CDR3: CASSQAGLASYEQYF. The CDR3 DNA sequence: TGCGCCAGCAGCCAAGCGGGACTAGCGTCCTACGAGCAGTACTTC. This chain uses TRBV4-3 with TRBJ2-7; 10 nucleotides agree with TRBD2. This CDR3 has 15 residues. The junction had 1 base not matched to a gene; V was cut back by 1 base and J by 1 base. Germline V CDR1 and CDR2: LGHNA, YSLEER.

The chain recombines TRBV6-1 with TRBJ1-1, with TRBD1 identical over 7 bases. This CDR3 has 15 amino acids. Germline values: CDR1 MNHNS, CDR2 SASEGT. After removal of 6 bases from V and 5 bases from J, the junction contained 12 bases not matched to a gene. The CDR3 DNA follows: TGTGCCAGCAGATCCTTTAGGGGGCGGGAAACTGAAGCTTTCTTT. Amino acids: CASRSFRGRETEAFF.

The CDR3 protein is CASSVRTSPIGELFF. Written as DNA, the CDR3 is TGTGCCAGTTCGGTCAGGACTAGCCCCATCGGGGAGCTGTTTTTT. The chain recombines TRBV19 with TRBJ2-2; TRBD2 matches 8 bases. Germline V gives CDR1 LNHDA, CDR2 SQIVND (reference sequence). V was clipped by 8 bases and J by 7 bases; unmatched bases: 12. CDR3 length: 15 residues.

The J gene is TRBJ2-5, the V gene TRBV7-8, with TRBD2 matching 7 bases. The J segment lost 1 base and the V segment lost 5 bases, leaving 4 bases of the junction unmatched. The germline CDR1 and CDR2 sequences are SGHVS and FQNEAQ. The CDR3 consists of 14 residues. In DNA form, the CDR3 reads TGTGCCAGCAGCCTCGGGACTACCCAAGAGACCCAGTACTTC. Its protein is CASSLGTTQETQYF.

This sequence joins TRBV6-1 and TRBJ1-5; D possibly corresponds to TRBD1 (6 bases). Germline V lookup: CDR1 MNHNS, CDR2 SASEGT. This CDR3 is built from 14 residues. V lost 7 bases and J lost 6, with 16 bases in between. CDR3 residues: CASTQGKGPQPQHF. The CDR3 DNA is TGTGCCAGCACCCAGGGGAAAGGGCCTCAGCCCCAGCATTTT.

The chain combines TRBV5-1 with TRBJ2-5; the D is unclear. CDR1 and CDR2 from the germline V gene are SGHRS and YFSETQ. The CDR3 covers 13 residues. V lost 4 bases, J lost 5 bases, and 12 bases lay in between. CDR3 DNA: TGCGCCAGCAGCCAGGCGACGATGGAGACCCAGTACTTC. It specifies CASSQATMETQYF. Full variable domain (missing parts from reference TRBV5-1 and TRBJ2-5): KAGVTQTPRYLIKTRGQQVTLSCSPISGHRSVSWYQQTPGQGLQFLFEYFSETQRNKGNFPGRFSGRQFSNSRSEMNVSTLELGDSALYLCASSQATMETQYFGPGTRLLVL.

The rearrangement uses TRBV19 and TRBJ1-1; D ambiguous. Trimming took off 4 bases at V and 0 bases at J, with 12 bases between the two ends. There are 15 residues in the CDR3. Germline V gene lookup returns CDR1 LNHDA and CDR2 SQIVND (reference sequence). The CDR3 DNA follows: TGTGCCAGTAGTAATGCGAGAACGGTGAACACTGAAGCTTTCTTT. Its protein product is CASSNARTVNTEAFF. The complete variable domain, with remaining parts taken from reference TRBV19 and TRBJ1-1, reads DGGITQSPKYLFRKEGQNVTLSCEQNLNHDAMYWYRQDPGQGLRLIYYSQIVNDFQKGDIAEGYSVSREKKESFPLTVTSAQKNPTAFYLCASSNARTVNTEAFFGQGTRLTVV.

The CDR3 spells CASSLGQKYGYTF. The CDR3 nucleotides are TGTGCCAGCAGTTTGGGACAGAAGTATGGCTACACCTTC. This chain joins TRBV27 and TRBJ1-2, with 7 bases lining up with TRBD1. V trimming: 3 bases; J trimming: 5 bases; junction bases outside the gene matches: 3. Germline CDR1 MNHEY, CDR2 SMNVEV (reference sequence). The CDR3 has 13 residues.

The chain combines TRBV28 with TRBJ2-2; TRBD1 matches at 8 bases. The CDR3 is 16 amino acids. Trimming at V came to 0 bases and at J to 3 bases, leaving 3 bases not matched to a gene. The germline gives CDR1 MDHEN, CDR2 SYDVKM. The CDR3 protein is CASSLWDRVDTGELFF. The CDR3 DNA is TGTGCCAGCAGTTTATGGGACAGGGTCGACACCGGGGAGCTGTTTTTT. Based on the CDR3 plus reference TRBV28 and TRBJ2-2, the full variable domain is DVKVTQSSRYLVKRTGEKVFLECVQDMDHENMFWYRQDPGLGLRLIYFSYDVKMKEKGDIPEGYSVSREKKERFSLILESASTNQTSMYLCASSLWDRVDTGELFFGEGSRLTVL.

CDR3 coding DNA: TGTGCCAGCAGCCGGGGGTACACAGATACGCAGTATTTT. Amino acid sequence: CASSRGYTDTQYF. The rearrangement joins TRBV11-2 to TRBJ2-3; tentatively, D is TRBD2 (6 bases). CDR3 size: 13 residues. Germline-derived CDR1 and CDR2 are SGHAT and FQNNGV. The V gene lost 5 bases and the J gene lost 2 bases, with 8 bases spanning the gap.

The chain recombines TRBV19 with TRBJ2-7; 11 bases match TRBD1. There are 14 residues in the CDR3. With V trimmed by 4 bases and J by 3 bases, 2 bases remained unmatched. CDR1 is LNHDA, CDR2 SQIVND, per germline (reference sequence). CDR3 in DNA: TGTGCCAGTAGTACCGGGACAGGGGGCTACGAGCAGTACTTC. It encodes CASSTGTGGYEQYF.

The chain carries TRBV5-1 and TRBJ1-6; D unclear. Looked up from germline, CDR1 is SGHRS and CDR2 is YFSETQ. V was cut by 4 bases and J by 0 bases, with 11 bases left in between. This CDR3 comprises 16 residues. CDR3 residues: CASSLGGGSYNSPLHF. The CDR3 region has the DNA TGCGCCAGCAGCCTGGGAGGAGGCTCCTATAATTCACCCCTCCACTTT.

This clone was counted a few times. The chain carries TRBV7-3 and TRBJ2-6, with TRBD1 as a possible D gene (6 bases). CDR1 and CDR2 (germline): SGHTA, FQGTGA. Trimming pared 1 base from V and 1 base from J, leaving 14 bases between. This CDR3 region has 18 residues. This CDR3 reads CASSLSAGELSGANVLTF. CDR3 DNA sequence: TGTGCCAGCAGCTTAAGCGCAGGGGAGCTTTCTGGGGCCAACGTCCTGACTTTC.

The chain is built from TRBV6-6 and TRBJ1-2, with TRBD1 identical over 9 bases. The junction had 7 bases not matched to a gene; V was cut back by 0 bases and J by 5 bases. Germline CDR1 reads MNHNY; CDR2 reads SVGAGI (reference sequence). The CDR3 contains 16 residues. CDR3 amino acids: CASSYSKQGALYGYTF. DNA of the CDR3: TGTGCCAGCAGTTACTCCAAACAGGGGGCCTTATATGGCTACACCTTC.

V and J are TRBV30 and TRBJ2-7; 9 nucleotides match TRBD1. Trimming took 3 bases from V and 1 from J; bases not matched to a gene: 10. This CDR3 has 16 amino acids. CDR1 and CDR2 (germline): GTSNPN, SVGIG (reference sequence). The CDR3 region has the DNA TGTGCCTGGAGCTCCCCCCGGGACAGGGCGTCCTACGAGCAGTACTTC. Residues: CAWSSPRDRASYEQYF.

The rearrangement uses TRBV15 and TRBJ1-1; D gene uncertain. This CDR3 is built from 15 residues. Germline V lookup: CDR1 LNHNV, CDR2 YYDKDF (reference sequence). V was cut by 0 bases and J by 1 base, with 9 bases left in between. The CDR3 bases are TGTGCCACCAGCAGAGATCCGGAGGGGAACACTGAAGCTTTCTTT. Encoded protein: CATSRDPEGNTEAFF.

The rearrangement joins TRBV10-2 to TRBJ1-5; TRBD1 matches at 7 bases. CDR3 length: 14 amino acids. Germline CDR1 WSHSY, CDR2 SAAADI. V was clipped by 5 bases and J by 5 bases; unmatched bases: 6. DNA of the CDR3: TGCGCCAGCAGTTCGACAGGGCGGGATCAGCCCCAGCATTTT. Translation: CASSSTGRDQPQHF.

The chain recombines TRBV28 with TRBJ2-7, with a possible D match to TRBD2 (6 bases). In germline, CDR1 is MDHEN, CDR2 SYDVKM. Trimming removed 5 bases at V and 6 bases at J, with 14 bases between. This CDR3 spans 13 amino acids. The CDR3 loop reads CASSPWGEVEQYF. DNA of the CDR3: TGTGCCAGCAGTCCGTGGGGGGAAGTCGAGCAGTACTTC.

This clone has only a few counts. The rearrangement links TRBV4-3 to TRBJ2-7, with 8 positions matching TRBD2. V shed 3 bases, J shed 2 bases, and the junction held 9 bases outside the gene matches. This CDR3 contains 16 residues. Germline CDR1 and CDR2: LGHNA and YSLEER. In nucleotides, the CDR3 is TGCGCCAGCAGCCAGTCGCTAGCGGGCCCGACCTACGAGCAGTACTTC. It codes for CASSQSLAGPTYEQYF.

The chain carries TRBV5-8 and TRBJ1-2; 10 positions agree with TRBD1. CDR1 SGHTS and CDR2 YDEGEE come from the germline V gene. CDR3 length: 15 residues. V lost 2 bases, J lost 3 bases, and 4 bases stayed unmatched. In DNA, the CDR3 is TGTGCCAGCAGCTTTACCGGGACAGGGGACTATGGCTACACCTTC. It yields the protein CASSFTGTGDYGYTF.

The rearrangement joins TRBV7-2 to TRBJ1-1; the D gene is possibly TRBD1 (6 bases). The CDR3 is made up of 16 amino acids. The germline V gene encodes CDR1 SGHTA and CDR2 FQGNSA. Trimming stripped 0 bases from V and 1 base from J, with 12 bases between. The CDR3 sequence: CASSLAWGRGNTEAFF. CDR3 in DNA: TGTGCCAGCAGCTTAGCGTGGGGCAGGGGGAACACTGAAGCTTTCTTT. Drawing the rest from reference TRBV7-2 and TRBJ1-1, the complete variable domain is GAGVSQSPSNKVTEKGKDVELRCDPISGHTALYWYRQSLGQGLEFLIYFQGNSAPDKSGLPSDRFSAERTGGSVSTLTIQRTQQEDSAVYLCASSLAWGRGNTEAFFGQGTRLTVV.

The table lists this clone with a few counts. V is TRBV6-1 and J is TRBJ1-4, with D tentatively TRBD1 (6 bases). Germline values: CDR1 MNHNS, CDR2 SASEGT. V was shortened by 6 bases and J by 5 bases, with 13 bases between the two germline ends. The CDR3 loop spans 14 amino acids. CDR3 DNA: TGTGCCAGCAGGCTAGGGGGGGCGAATGAAAAACTGTTTTTT. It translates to CASRLGGANEKLFF.

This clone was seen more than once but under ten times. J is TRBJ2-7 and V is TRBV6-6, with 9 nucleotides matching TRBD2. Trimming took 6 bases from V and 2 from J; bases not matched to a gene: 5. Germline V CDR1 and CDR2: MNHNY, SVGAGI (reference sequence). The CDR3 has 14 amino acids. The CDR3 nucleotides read TGTGCCAGCAGCTCTAGCGGGATTGCCTACGAGCAGTACTTC. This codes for CASSSSGIAYEQYF.

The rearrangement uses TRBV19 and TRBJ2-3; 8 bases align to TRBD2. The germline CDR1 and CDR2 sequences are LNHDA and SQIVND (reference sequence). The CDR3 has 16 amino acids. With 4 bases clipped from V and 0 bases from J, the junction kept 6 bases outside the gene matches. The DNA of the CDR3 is TGTGCCAGTAGTAACCGGCCTAGCGGGAGCACAGATACGCAGTATTTT. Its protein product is CASSNRPSGSTDTQYF.

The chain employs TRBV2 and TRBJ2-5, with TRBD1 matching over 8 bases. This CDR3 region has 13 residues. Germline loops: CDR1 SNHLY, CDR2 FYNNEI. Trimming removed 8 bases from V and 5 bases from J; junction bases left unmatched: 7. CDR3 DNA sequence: TGTGCCAGCGATGGACAGGGTGGGGAGACCCAGTACTTC. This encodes CASDGQGGETQYF.

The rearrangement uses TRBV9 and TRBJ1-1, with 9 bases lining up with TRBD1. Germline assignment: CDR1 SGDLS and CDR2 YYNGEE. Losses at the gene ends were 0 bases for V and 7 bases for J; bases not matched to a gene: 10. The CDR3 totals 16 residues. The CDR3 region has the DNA TGTGCCAGCAGCGTAGGCCCGGGACAGGGAGTATTTGAAGCTTTCTTT. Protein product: CASSVGPGQGVFEAFF.

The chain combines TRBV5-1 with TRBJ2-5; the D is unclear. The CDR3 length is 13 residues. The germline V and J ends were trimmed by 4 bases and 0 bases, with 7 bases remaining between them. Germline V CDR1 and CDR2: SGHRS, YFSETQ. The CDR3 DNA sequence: TGCGCCAGCAGCGCGCCGAACCAAGAGACCCAGTACTTC. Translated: CASSAPNQETQYF.

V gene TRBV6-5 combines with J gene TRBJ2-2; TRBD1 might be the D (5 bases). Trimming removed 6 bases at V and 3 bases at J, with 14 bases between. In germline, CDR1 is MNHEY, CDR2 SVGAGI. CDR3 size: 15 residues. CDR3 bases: TGTGCCAGCAGCCACTCAGGGCAGGACACCGGGGAGCTGTTTTTT. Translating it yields CASSHSGQDTGELFF.